The 28 T cell receptor beta chains below were found in one sample sequenced in a study of read filtering for tumor transcriptome and immune sequencing. This library used around 400 ng RNA and molecular barcoded adaptors spanning alpha/delta and beta/gamma chains. Each CDR3 protein gets one entry after TCRdb re-called the reads with MiXCR. This table holds 50,000 or so distinct CDR3 sequences, around 12% found once. Sample: a population of CD138-negative cells sorted from bone marrow. These receptors all stem from a donor at least 40 years old with multiple myeloma.

This clonotype was detected ten times or more. The chain is built from TRBV4-1 and TRBJ1-4; weak D call: TRBD1 (5 bases). The CDR3 contains 14 residues. The V end was cut by 1 base, the J end by 7 bases, with 10 bases between. Germline V gives CDR1 MGHRA, CDR2 YSYEKL. The CDR3 region is CASSQVEGSEKLFF. The CDR3 coding sequence is TGCGCCAGCAGCCAAGTGGAGGGGTCTGAAAAACTGTTTTTT.

This chain joins TRBV15 and TRBJ1-6, with 8 bases matching TRBD1. Germline CDR1 LNHNV, CDR2 YYDKDF (reference sequence). V shed 1 base and J 9 bases; nucleotides not matched to a gene: 2. This CDR3 is built from 14 residues. The CDR3 coding sequence is TGTGCCACCAGCAGAGTTACAGGGGGTTCACCCCTCCACTTT. Translating gives CATSRVTGGSPLHF.

At least ten counts were recorded for this clonotype. The gene calls are TRBV14 and TRBJ2-3; a possible D gene is TRBD1 (6 bases). V lost 2 bases to trimming and J lost 3 bases, with 12 bases between them. Looked up from germline, CDR1 is SGHDN and CDR2 is FVKESK. CDR3 length: 15 residues. The CDR3 is CASSQMGAWTDTQYF. For the CDR3, the DNA is TGTGCCAGCAGCCAAATGGGGGCGTGGACAGATACGCAGTATTTT.

There are many counts of this clonotype. The chain couples TRBV6-1 to TRBJ2-1, with 7 bases that match TRBD1. This CDR3 is 18 amino acids long. Unmatched junction bases numbered 8, after V lost 0 bases and J lost 0 bases. CDR1 is MNHNS and CDR2 is SASEGT in the germline V gene. As DNA, the CDR3 is TGTGCCAGCAGTGAAGCGCTGCGGACAGGAAGCTCCTACAATGAGCAGTTCTTC. Translating it yields CASSEALRTGSSYNEQFF.

This clonotype was counted ten times or more. This chain joins TRBV20-1 and TRBJ2-3, with 10 bases identical to TRBD2. Per germline, CDR1 DFQATT and CDR2 SNEGSKA (reference sequence). Trimming removed 6 bases from V and 1 base from J; junction bases left unmatched: 4. This CDR3 is 14 amino acids long. The CDR3 region is CSADSGGRTDTQYF. The CDR3 DNA sequence: TGCAGTGCAGATAGCGGGGGGCGCACAGATACGCAGTATTTT.

This clonotype showed up many times. The chain is built from TRBV7-3 and TRBJ2-2; 7 nucleotides align to TRBD1. Germline CDR1 reads SGHTA; CDR2 reads FQGTGA. Unmatched junction bases numbered 12, after V lost 5 bases and J lost 0 bases. This CDR3 region has 18 residues. The CDR3 DNA sequence: TGTGCCAGCAGCCCCGCGAGGACAGGACCCGCGAACACCGGGGAGCTGTTTTTT. Protein: CASSPARTGPANTGELFF.

With regard to this clonotype: The junction departs from the called germline gene at one end, perhaps through a read error. CDR3 in amino acids: CASSFRGLDERLF. For the CDR3, the DNA is TGTGCCAGCAGTTTCAGGGGGCTCGACGAGCGGTTATTC. This sequence joins TRBV6-5 and TRBJ2-1, with 8 bases lining up with TRBD1. Germline V lookup: CDR1 MNHEY, CDR2 SVGAGI. The CDR3 is 13 amino acids.

This clonotype was detected many times. The chain has TRBV3-1 and TRBJ1-4; 10 bases are shared with TRBD1. V lost 4 bases, J lost 12 bases, and 11 bases stayed unmatched. Germline loops: CDR1 LGHDT, CDR2 YNNKEL (reference sequence). This CDR3 is built from 15 residues. CDR3 in amino acids: CASSLISTGGAELFF. CDR3 in DNA: TGTGCCAGCAGCCTAATCTCGACAGGGGGCGCGGAACTGTTTTTT.

This clonotype was detected many times. The chain uses TRBV7-9 and TRBJ2-1; 7 positions match TRBD2. With V trimmed by 8 bases and J by 0 bases, 7 bases remained unmatched. CDR1 is SEHNR, CDR2 FQNEAQ, per germline (reference sequence). The CDR3 has 15 residues. The chain's CDR3 is CASDRRGSSYNEQFF. DNA for the CDR3: TGTGCCAGCGACCGGCGGGGGAGCTCCTACAATGAGCAGTTCTTC.

This clonotype was counted ten times or more. The genes are TRBV7-2 and TRBJ1-2, with TRBD1 as a possible D gene (5 bases). There are 13 residues in the CDR3. Trimming removed 5 bases from V and 5 bases from J, with 12 bases in between. The germline CDR1 and CDR2 sequences are SGHTA and FQGNSA. The CDR3 DNA reads as TGTGCCAGCAGCCCGAGACAGAGATATGGCTACACCTTC. The encoded protein is CASSPRQRYGYTF.

This clonotype was counted between two and nine times. Given a much more abundant clone one base away, this may be a read error. V usage is TRBV20-1 and J usage is TRBJ2-1; D possibly matches TRBD1 or TRBD2 (6 bases each). This CDR3 comprises 14 residues. Per the germline V gene, CDR1 is DFQATT and CDR2 is SNEGSKA (reference sequence). This chain's CDR3 is CSASYGGLYNGQFF. The CDR3 region has the DNA TGCAGTGCTAGCTACGGGGGCCTCTACAATGGGCAGTTCTTC.

This clonotype was seen ten or more times. V gene TRBV28 combines with J gene TRBJ1-4; D gene unclear. This CDR3 has 18 amino acids. CDR1 MDHEN and CDR2 SYDVKM come from the germline V gene. V lost 5 bases to trimming and J lost 4 bases, with 23 bases between them. CDR3 DNA sequence: TGTGCCAGCAGTGGTTGGCCCTCCCCGGGATCCAATAATGAAAAACTGTTTTTT. This codes for CASSGWPSPGSNNEKLFF.

This clonotype was counted a single time. A much larger clonotype is one base distant, so this may be a read error. This rearrangement joins TRBV4-1 to TRBJ1-6, with 9 bases fitting TRBD1. CDR1 is MGHRA and CDR2 is YSYEKL in the germline V gene. The CDR3 is 16 amino acids. CDR3 nucleotide sequence: TGCGCCAGCAGCCAAGAACATCGGACAGGGGAGCCACCCCGCCACTTT. Protein: CASSQEHRTGEPPRHF.

The table lists this clonotype with many counts. The chain uses TRBV30 and TRBJ1-4; D gene ambiguous. V was shortened by 0 bases and J by 6 bases, with 17 bases between the two germline ends. CDR3 size: 16 residues. From germline, CDR1 is GTSNPN and CDR2 SVGIG (reference sequence). DNA for the CDR3: TGTGCCTGGAGTGTATCCGGGGATTGGACTGATGAAAAACTGTTTTTT. It is translated as CAWSVSGDWTDEKLFF.

Details on this clonotype: Possible read error: a much larger clone is one base away. V gene TRBV6-6 combines with J gene TRBJ2-1, with TRBD1 matching over 7 bases. The CDR3 runs to 15 residues. CDR1 is MNHNY and CDR2 is SVGAGI in the germline V gene (reference sequence). The CDR3 sequence is CASTEGQSSYNGQFF. The CDR3, as DNA: TGTGCCAGCACCGAGGGACAGTCCTCCTACAATGGGCAGTTCTTC.

The table lists this clonotype with many counts. The chain employs TRBV11-2 and TRBJ2-3; D call uncertain. The CDR3 is 17 amino acids. In germline, CDR1 is SGHAT, CDR2 FQNNGV. V was clipped by 4 bases and J by 1 base, with 18 bases between them. CDR3 sequence (DNA): TGTGCCAGCAGCTACCCGGTAGCCAGCCGCCGCACAGATACGCAGTATTTT. Its protein is CASSYPVASRRTDTQYF.

Concerning this clonotype itself: A single base separates this from a much larger clone, so it may be a read error. The CDR3 DNA reads as TGTGCCAGCAGCAAACGGCTAGAAGGAGGGTACGAGCAGTACTTC. It yields the protein CASSKRLEGGYEQYF. V is TRBV21-1 and J is TRBJ2-7; the table's D call, TRBD2, has no DNA check behind it. TRBV21-1 counts as a pseudogene. The CDR3 contains 15 residues.

Regarding this clonotype: A read error is the likely source, as a far larger clone sits one nucleotide away. This chain uses TRBV7-8 with TRBJ2-7, with 7 positions matching TRBD2. The CDR3 is 16 residues long. Trimming cost V 5 bases and J 5 bases; bases outside gene matches: 15. In germline, CDR1 is SGHVS, CDR2 FQNEAQ. CDR3 sequence (DNA): TGTGCCAGCAGCGCAGGGAGGGATAATCCCAACGACGAGCAGTACTTC. It yields the protein CASSAGRDNPNDEQYF.

About this clonotype itself: Its ends do not fully match the called genes, so a read error is possible. The CDR3 nucleotides read TGCAGCGCCTCCCATACAGGCAGAGGCAATCAGACCCAGCATTTT. Residues: CSASHTGRGNQTQHF. The chain uses TRBV20-1 and TRBJ1-5, with D tentatively TRBD1 (5 bases). This CDR3 has 15 amino acids. Germline V gene lookup returns CDR1 DFQATT and CDR2 SNEGSKA (reference sequence).

This clonotype was observed at least ten times. The V and J genes are TRBV10-2 and TRBJ1-5; 7 bases fit TRBD1. Per the germline V gene, CDR1 is WSHSY and CDR2 is SAAADI. This CDR3 comprises 14 residues. V was pared by 7 bases and J by 7 bases, with 10 bases of the junction left unmatched. DNA of the CDR3: TGCGCCAGCATGGACAACAGGGGACGCCAGCCCCAGCATTTT. Its translation is CASMDNRGRQPQHF.

This clonotype was observed at least ten times. This chain links TRBV28 with TRBJ2-1; 9 bases are a match to TRBD2. Germline-derived CDR1 and CDR2 are MDHEN and SYDVKM. V trimming: 6 bases; J trimming: 10 bases; junction bases outside the gene matches: 7. This CDR3 is built from 13 residues. DNA for the CDR3: TGTGCCAGCAGGGCGGGGGGGGCAGGGGAGCAGTTCTTC. Protein: CASRAGGAGEQFF.

This clonotype was observed at least ten times. The chain employs TRBV4-1 and TRBJ1-1, with D perhaps TRBD1 (5 bases). Germline CDR1 MGHRA, CDR2 YSYEKL. The germline V and J ends were trimmed by 1 base and 3 bases, with 9 bases remaining between them. The CDR3 covers 14 residues. The CDR3 bases are TGCGCCAGCAGCCAAGCGGGACTCCACACTGAAGCTTTCTTT. Residues: CASSQAGLHTEAFF.

Of note for this clonotype: This may arise from a read error, as a much more abundant clone is one base away. The rearrangement links TRBV6-1 to TRBJ1-5; unclear D gene. There are 11 residues in the CDR3. Germline loops: CDR1 MNHNS, CDR2 SASEGT. V lost 6 bases to trimming and J lost 11 bases, with 11 bases between them. CDR3 DNA: TGTGCCAGCAGGGATGACCAGACCCAGCATTTT. This codes for CASRDDQTQHF.

This clonotype has at least ten counts. CDR3 in amino acids: CSAREHGDSPLHF. The CDR3 DNA reads TGCAGTGCTAGAGAACACGGGGATTCACCCCTCCACTTT. The chain carries TRBV20-1 and TRBJ1-6; D is uncertain. The germline V gene encodes CDR1 DFQATT and CDR2 SNEGSKA (reference sequence). There are 13 residues in the CDR3. Trimming removed 0 bases from V and 8 bases from J, with 8 bases in between.

At least ten counts were recorded for this clonotype. J is TRBJ2-7 and V is TRBV5-6, with 7 bases fitting TRBD2. Germline CDR1 reads SGHDT; CDR2 reads YYEEEE. This CDR3 spans 18 amino acids. Trimming cost V 0 bases and J 5 bases; bases outside gene matches: 17. CDR3 coding DNA: TGTGCCAGCAGCTTGGACTTGAGTTCTTCAACTAGCGACCACGAGCAGTACTTC. Its translation is CASSLDLSSSTSDHEQYF.

This clonotype was recorded only once. The chain has TRBV12-3 or TRBV12-4 and TRBJ1-2; maybe TRBD1 (5 bases). V was trimmed by 6 bases and J by 7 bases, leaving 12 bases between them. The CDR3 has 12 amino acids. DNA of the CDR3: TGTGCCAGCAGCAAAGCAGGGTTTGGCTACACCTTC. This encodes CASSKAGFGYTF.

The chain joins TRBV28 to TRBJ2-2, with 8 positions matching TRBD2. V dropped 6 bases and J dropped 2; count of bases not matched to a gene: 11. CDR3 length: 17 residues. Germline CDR1 MDHEN, CDR2 SYDVKM. The CDR3 loop is CASRAPSSGGNTGELFF. The DNA of the CDR3 is TGTGCCAGCAGGGCCCCTTCGAGCGGGGGCAACACCGGGGAGCTGTTTTTT. Together with reference TRBV28 and TRBJ2-2, the CDR3 gives the full variable domain: DVKVTQSSRYLVKRTGEKVFLECVQDMDHENMFWYRQDPGLGLRLIYFSYDVKMKEKGDIPEGYSVSREKKERFSLILESASTNQTSMYLCASRAPSSGGNTGELFFGEGSRLTVL.

The table lists this clonotype with many counts. The chain employs TRBV6-6 and TRBJ2-1, with TRBD2 identical over 8 bases. Germline V CDR1 and CDR2: MNHNY, SVGAGI (reference sequence). V shed 6 bases, J shed 9 bases, and the junction held 16 bases outside the gene matches. This CDR3 has 16 residues. CDR3 residues: CASSTPRGVAISEQFF. The CDR3 nucleotides read TGTGCCAGCAGCACCCCGCGGGGGGTTGCGATCTCTGAGCAGTTCTTC.